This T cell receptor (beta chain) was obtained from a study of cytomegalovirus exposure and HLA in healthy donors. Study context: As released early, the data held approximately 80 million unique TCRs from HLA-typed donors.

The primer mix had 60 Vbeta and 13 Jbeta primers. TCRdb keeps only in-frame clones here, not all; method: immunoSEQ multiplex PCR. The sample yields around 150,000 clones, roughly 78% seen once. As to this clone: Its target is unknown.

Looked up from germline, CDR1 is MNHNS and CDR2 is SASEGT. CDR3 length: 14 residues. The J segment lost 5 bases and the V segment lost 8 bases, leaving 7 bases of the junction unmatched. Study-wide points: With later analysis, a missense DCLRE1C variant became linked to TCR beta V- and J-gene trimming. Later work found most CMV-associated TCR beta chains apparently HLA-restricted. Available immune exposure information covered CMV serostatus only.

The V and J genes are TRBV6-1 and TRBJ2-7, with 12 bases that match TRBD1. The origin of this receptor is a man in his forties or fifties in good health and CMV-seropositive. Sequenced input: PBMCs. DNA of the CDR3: TGTGCCAGCCCACGGGACAGGGGGCTTGACGAGCAGTACTTC. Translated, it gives CASPRDRGLDEQYF.